This note documents a single TCR beta chain sequence. These data are taken from a study of T cells after yellow fever vaccination. Each CDR3 protein gets one entry after TCRdb re-called the 5' RACE reads with MiXCR. The table lists some 220,000 distinct CDR3 sequences, 3% to 4% of them singletons, with around 3% in the top ten. The specimen was CD4+ T cells sorted from PBMCs, collected 10 days after the yellow fever booster vaccination. This TCR came from a man aged 18 to 30 who received the YFV17D yellow fever vaccine.

CDR3 coding DNA: TGTGCCAGCAGTTCCCGGTGGGTAGCGCCTGGCCCCTACACAGATACGCAGTATTTT. Translation gives CASSSRWVAPGPYTDTQYF. The chain couples TRBV12-3 or TRBV12-4 to TRBJ2-3, with D possibly being TRBD2 (5 bases). The CDR3 length is 19 residues. Trimming removed 4 bases from V and 2 bases from J, with 25 bases in between.